The next 29 T cell receptor beta chains were all read from a single sample in a study of vaccination and CD4 T cells after COVID-19. The assay that was used to sequence DNA from cultured CD4+ T cells was the Oncomine TCR Beta short-read assay. Using its own MiXCR run on the PCR reads, TCRdb lists one record per CDR3 protein. Altogether 6,500 to 7,500 distinct CDR3 sequences are present, about two fifths being singletons, with the ten largest covering under 25%. Treatment described: approximately nine-day PBMC culture with coronavirus spike peptide pools or control peptides (ViraFEST assay). The unexposed donor's CD4+ T cells were collected before the COVID-19 pandemic (2011-2018). These TCRs are of unknown antigen specificity. The sequenced sample was CD4+ T cells from blood, cultured in vitro. These receptors were taken from a human donor in good health.

The chain is built from TRBV7-6 and TRBJ1-1; D call uncertain. The CDR3 covers 12 residues. Looked up from germline, CDR1 is SGHVS and CDR2 is FNYEAQ. The ends were cut back, 5 bases at V and 8 bases at J, with 12 bases in the middle. The CDR3 sequence: CASSDPKSEAFF. As DNA, the CDR3 is TGTGCCAGCAGCGATCCCAAATCAGAAGCTTTCTTT. Supplemented by reference TRBV7-6 and TRBJ1-1, the full variable domain reads GAGVSQSPRYKVTKRGQDVALRCDPISGHVSLYWYRQALGQGPEFLTYFNYEAQQDKSGLPNDRFSAERPEGSISTLTIQRTEQRDSAMYRCASSDPKSEAFFGQGTRLTVV.

The chain employs TRBV6-1 and TRBJ2-7; 9 bases fit TRBD1. The CDR3 has 16 residues. Germline V lookup: CDR1 MNHNS, CDR2 SASEGT. V lost 9 bases, J lost 0 bases, and 12 bases stayed unmatched. CDR3: CASSKETGGISYEQYF. The CDR3 DNA sequence: TGTGCCAGTTCAAAGGAGACAGGGGGGATCTCCTACGAGCAGTACTTC.

This clonotype counts as large. The gene calls are TRBV20-1 and TRBJ1-6, with 7 bases fitting TRBD1. The V gene's germline CDR1 is DFQATT and CDR2 SNEGSKA (reference sequence). The CDR3 runs 17 residues. The V and J ends lost 5 bases and 1 base, in that order; junction bases with no gene match: 11. The CDR3 loop reads CSALRQGLESYNSPLHF. In nucleotides, the CDR3 is TGCAGTGCTCTACGACAGGGTTTGGAATCCTATAATTCACCCCTCCACTTT.

The CDR3 reads CASSLNRMDGYTF. CDR3 nucleotides: TGTGCCAGCAGCTTGAACAGGATGGATGGCTACACCTTC. The J gene is TRBJ1-2, the V gene TRBV7-2; the D gene is possibly TRBD1 (5 bases). The length of the CDR3 is 13 residues. Germline values: CDR1 SGHTA, CDR2 FQGNSA. V was trimmed by 3 bases and J by 6 bases, leaving 11 bases between them.

The CDR3 DNA reads as TGCGCCAGCAGCCCGGGGACAGCCCAAGAGACCCAGTACTTC. Amino acid sequence: CASSPGTAQETQYF. This sequence joins TRBV5-1 and TRBJ2-5; 7 nucleotides agree with TRBD1. The CDR3 is made up of 14 amino acids. The germline CDR1 and CDR2 sequences are SGHRS and YFSETQ. Trimming took 4 bases from V and 1 from J; bases not matched to a gene: 4.

This clonotype is a singleton in its sample. The genes are TRBV5-1 and TRBJ2-7; TRBD2 aligns across 8 bases. Germline lookup yields CDR1 SGHRS and CDR2 YFSETQ. V was clipped by 8 bases and J by 0 bases; unmatched bases: 10. This CDR3 contains 15 residues. The DNA for the CDR3 is TGCGCCAGTAGCGGGGACTCCGCGGGCTCCTACGAGCAGTACTTC. Protein sequence: CASSGDSAGSYEQYF.

This clonotype was recorded a few times. The J gene is TRBJ1-1, the V gene TRBV6-1; 7 bases fit TRBD1. The CDR3 runs to 14 residues. In germline, CDR1 is MNHNS, CDR2 SASEGT. J gave up 0 bases and V 6 bases, and 4 bases lay outside the gene matches. This CDR3 is CASRQGKLNTEAFF. The CDR3 DNA follows: TGTGCCAGCAGACAGGGGAAATTGAACACTGAAGCTTTCTTT.

The V gene is TRBV6-1, the J gene TRBJ1-2; D remains unclear. In germline, CDR1 is MNHNS, CDR2 SASEGT. There are 15 residues in the CDR3. With 3 bases removed from V and 8 bases from J, the gap between germline ends came to 19 bases. The CDR3 region is CASSEDWRVLRGYTF. Written as DNA, the CDR3 is TGTGCCAGCAGTGAGGATTGGAGGGTGTTGCGGGGCTACACCTTC.

The chain uses TRBV11-2 and TRBJ1-2; maybe TRBD1 (6 bases). The V end lost 0 bases, the J end lost 2 bases, and 10 bases lay between the germline ends. The CDR3 contains 15 residues. Germline V gene data show CDR1 as SGHAT and CDR2 as FQNNGV. CDR3 amino acids: CASSLDPGANYGYTF. Written as DNA, the CDR3 is TGTGCCAGCAGCTTAGATCCAGGGGCCAACTATGGCTACACCTTC. Full variable domain (outside the CDR3, taken from reference TRBV11-2 and TRBJ1-2): EAGVAQSPRYKIIEKRQSVAFWCNPISGHATLYWYQQILGQGPKLLIQFQNNGVVDDSQLPKDRFSAERLKGVDSTLKIQPAKLEDSAVYLCASSLDPGANYGYTFGSGTRLTVV.

The chain combines TRBV5-8 with TRBJ2-5; 7 bases match TRBD2. V lost 8 bases and J lost 5; bases outside the gene matches: 6. CDR3 size: 12 residues. Germline CDR1 SGHTS, CDR2 YDEGEE. CDR3 protein: CARDWEGETQYF. CDR3 sequence (DNA): TGTGCCAGGGATTGGGAGGGGGAGACCCAGTACTTC.

The chain links TRBV5-8 to TRBJ1-1; D unresolved. CDR1 and CDR2 (germline): SGHTS, YDEGEE. The V end lost 0 bases, the J end lost 3 bases, and 9 bases lay between the germline ends. The CDR3 length is 14 residues. The CDR3 protein is CASSLDGKYTEAFF. CDR3 in DNA: TGTGCCAGCAGCTTGGACGGAAAGTACACTGAAGCTTTCTTT.

This clonotype was found a few times. One end of the junction fails to match germline, which may point to a read error. The rearrangement uses TRBV20-1 and TRBJ2-3; D is unresolved. Germline V gene sequence: CDR1 DFQATT, CDR2 SNEGSKA (reference sequence). The CDR3 has 10 amino acids. For the CDR3, the DNA is TGCAGTGCTGGAGAGGATACGCAGTATTTT. Protein product: CSAGEDTQYF.

This sequence joins TRBV6-4 and TRBJ2-3; 9 bases fit TRBD2. Germline V gene data show CDR1 as MRHNA and CDR2 as SNTAGT. Losses at the gene ends were 4 bases for V and 1 base for J; bases not matched to a gene: 3. The CDR3 totals 15 residues. CDR3 bases: TGTGCCAGCAGTGGGGCTAGCGGGGGCACAGATACGCAGTATTTT. Translated: CASSGASGGTDTQYF.

This clonotype appeared a few times. The chain employs TRBV7-3 and TRBJ1-1; TRBD1 matches 8 bases. The CDR3 length is 13 residues. After removal of 0 bases from V and 9 bases from J, the junction contained 3 bases not matched to a gene. Germline values: CDR1 SGHTA, CDR2 FQGTGA. CDR3 amino acids: CASSLTQGAQAFF. As DNA, the CDR3 is TGTGCCAGCAGCTTAACTCAGGGGGCACAAGCTTTCTTT.

This clonotype was detected once. This chain links TRBV30 with TRBJ1-2, with D perhaps matching TRBD1 (6 bases). CDR1 is GTSNPN and CDR2 is SVGIG in the germline V gene (reference sequence). Trimming cost V 3 bases and J 8 bases, with 10 bases left between them. The length of the CDR3 is 11 residues. The CDR3 spells CAWRGGRGYTF. CDR3 DNA sequence: TGTGCCTGGAGGGGGGGCCGGGGCTACACCTTC. The entire variable domain, with the rest obtained from reference TRBV30 and TRBJ1-2, is as follows: SQTIHQWPATLVQPVGSPLSLECTVEGTSNPNLYWYRQAAGRGLQLLFYSVGIGQISSEVPQNLSASRPQDRQFILSSKKLLLSDSGFYLCAWRGGRGYTFGSGTRLTVV.

V is TRBV4-1 and J is TRBJ1-1; D perhaps matches TRBD1 (5 bases). The V end was cut by 0 bases, the J end by 5 bases, with 13 bases between. Germline CDR1 reads MGHRA; CDR2 reads YSYEKL. The length of the CDR3 is 15 residues. The CDR3 DNA sequence: TGCGCCAGCAGCCAAGATCCAGGGATAATTACTGAAGCTTTCTTT. This gives the protein CASSQDPGIITEAFF.

This clonotype was recorded a few times. The genes are TRBV20-1 and TRBJ1-5; D is perhaps TRBD1 (5 bases). Germline-derived CDR1 and CDR2 are DFQATT and SNEGSKA (reference sequence). The CDR3 spans 13 residues. The V end lost 5 bases, the J end lost 8 bases, and 16 bases lay between the germline ends. CDR3 nucleotide sequence: TGCAGTGCTGAACAGGCCCCTGGGAAGCCCCAGCATTTT. This sequence encodes CSAEQAPGKPQHF.

This sequence joins TRBV20-1 and TRBJ1-3, with unresolved D. V dropped 6 bases and J dropped 7 bases, with 10 bases sitting between them. Germline loops: CDR1 DFQATT, CDR2 SNEGSKA (reference sequence). The CDR3 runs 11 residues. CDR3 region: CSAQTRNTIYF. The CDR3 DNA sequence: TGCAGTGCCCAGACGCGCAACACCATATATTTT.

The chain couples TRBV19 to TRBJ1-5; 7 positions agree with TRBD1. V lost 6 bases and J lost 3; bases outside the gene matches: 11. The CDR3 consists of 16 residues. Looked up from germline, CDR1 is LNHDA and CDR2 is SQIVND (reference sequence). This CDR3 is CASSQGGGRYNQPQHF. CDR3 DNA: TGTGCCAGTAGCCAGGGGGGCGGACGGTACAATCAGCCCCAGCATTTT.

A few counts support this clonotype. This chain connects TRBV15 to TRBJ2-2; 7 nucleotides match TRBD2. Trimming cost V 0 bases and J 1 base; bases outside gene matches: 8. The CDR3 runs to 18 residues. Germline V CDR1 and CDR2: LNHNV, YYDKDF (reference sequence). CDR3 sequence: CATSRDPALAVNTGELFF. The CDR3 DNA sequence: TGTGCCACCAGCAGAGATCCGGCGCTAGCGGTGAACACCGGGGAGCTGTTTTTT.

With regard to this clonotype: A junction end diverges from the germline sequence, so it may reflect a read error. The chain recombines TRBV7-9 with TRBJ1-2; possibly TRBD1 for D (5 bases). This CDR3 is 12 amino acids long. The germline CDR1 and CDR2 sequences are SEHNR and FQNEAQ (reference sequence). CDR3 nucleotide sequence: TGTGCCAGCGGGGGGACCGATAGAAGGTTCATATTC. It is translated as CASGGTDRRFIF.

The rearrangement joins TRBV20-1 to TRBJ1-1; TRBD1 aligns across 7 bases. J lost 4 bases, V lost 4 bases, and 0 bases had no gene match. The CDR3 has 11 residues. Germline CDR1 DFQATT, CDR2 SNEGSKA (reference sequence). CDR3 coding DNA: TGCAGTGCTACAGGGGGCACTGAAGCTTTCTTT. Translated: CSATGGTEAFF.

V and J are TRBV7-2 and TRBJ1-3; D is undetermined. The CDR3 runs to 11 residues. Per the germline V gene, CDR1 is SGHTA and CDR2 is FQGNSA. Trimming took off 5 bases at V and 5 bases at J, with 4 bases between the two ends. The CDR3 nucleotides read TGTGCCAGCAGCCCCCGAAACACCATATATTTT. Protein sequence: CASSPRNTIYF.

The chain carries TRBV6-1 and TRBJ2-1, with D perhaps given as TRBD1 or TRBD2 (5 bases each). The CDR3 length is 14 residues. V was shortened by 5 bases and J by 2 bases, with 10 bases between the two germline ends. Looked up from germline, CDR1 is MNHNS and CDR2 is SASEGT. Written as DNA, the CDR3 is TGTGCCAGCAGTCCACGAGGGGCCTACAATGAGCAGTTCTTC. This codes for CASSPRGAYNEQFF.

The chain joins TRBV2 to TRBJ2-5; a weak D match, TRBD1 (5 bases). The CDR3 sequence is 14 residues long. In germline, CDR1 is SNHLY, CDR2 FYNNEI. Trimming removed 7 bases at V and 4 bases at J, with 16 bases between. The CDR3 here is CASTQRQGGETQYF. In nucleotides, the CDR3 is TGTGCCAGCACCCAGAGGCAGGGTGGAGAGACCCAGTACTTC.

V and J are TRBV5-1 and TRBJ2-5; 8 positions agree with TRBD1. From germline, CDR1 is SGHRS and CDR2 YFSETQ. The V and J ends lost 6 bases and 2 bases, in that order; junction bases with no gene match: 9. CDR3 length: 15 residues. CDR3 residues: CASKSHRGEQETQYF. The CDR3 DNA reads TGCGCCAGCAAATCTCACAGGGGGGAGCAAGAGACCCAGTACTTC.

The rearrangement joins TRBV12-3 or TRBV12-4 to TRBJ1-1; weak D call: TRBD1 (5 bases). This CDR3 has 15 residues. V was pared by 1 base and J by 0 bases, with 9 bases between. The CDR3 spells CASSLGAGMNTEAFF. Written as DNA, the CDR3 is TGTGCCAGCAGTTTAGGGGCAGGGATGAACACTGAAGCTTTCTTT.

This clonotype was recorded a few times. This chain uses TRBV7-3 with TRBJ2-2; 8 bases are shared with TRBD1. Trimming removed 3 bases from V and 6 bases from J; junction bases left unmatched: 6. CDR1 and CDR2 (germline): SGHTA, FQGTGA. CDR3 size: 15 residues. CDR3 sequence reads: CASSFLAGGAGELFF. The CDR3 DNA reads as TGTGCCAGCAGCTTTTTGGCAGGGGGCGCCGGGGAGCTGTTTTTT.

The CDR3 DNA reads TGTGCCAGCAGACCGGGACTAGCTTACAATGAGCAGTTCTTC. Residues: CASRPGLAYNEQFF. The rearrangement joins TRBV2 to TRBJ2-1, with 9 bases lining up with TRBD2. J lost 4 bases, V lost 6 bases, and 4 bases had no gene match. The CDR3 length is 14 residues. The germline V gene has CDR1 SNHLY and CDR2 FYNNEI.